The 18 T cell receptor beta chains listed next were all sequenced from one sample in a study of vaccination effects on CD4 cells after COVID-19. After expansion with viral peptide pools in the ViraFEST assay, antigen-specific CD4+ T cells were sequenced. Investigators separated out CD4+ T cells once about 10 days of culture had passed. SARS-CoV-2 infected the person between March and December 2020, as confirmed by PCR. These receptors have no identified antigens. Only in-frame clones appear in the TCRdb table, and some are missing; sequencing was by immunoSEQ multiplex PCR. The sample lists around 30,000 clones; 65% to 75% were seen once. Sample: CD4+ T cells from PBMCs cultured with SARS-CoV-2 spike peptides, taken before COVID-19 vaccination. These receptors were taken from a human donor who had a prior SARS-CoV-2 infection.

By share, this clone counts as large (0.1 to 1%). This chain joins TRBV5-6 and TRBJ1-2, with D perhaps matching TRBD1 (5 bases). This CDR3 comprises 12 residues. V lost 6 bases to trimming and J lost 13 bases, with 19 bases between them. Germline V gives CDR1 SGHDT, CDR2 YYEEEE. The CDR3: CASTESTGHGTF. The CDR3 DNA reads TGTGCCAGCACCGAATCTACAGGACACGGCACCTTC.

The genes are TRBV2 and TRBJ1-2, with D unresolved. Trimming removed 4 bases from V and 0 bases from J, with 6 bases in between. Germline CDR1 and CDR2: SNHLY and FYNNEI. The CDR3 consists of 13 residues. The CDR3 DNA reads as TGTGCCAGCAGTGGGGAAACTAACTATGGCTACACCTTC. Translated: CASSGETNYGYTF.

This clone was picked up one time. The chain uses TRBV7-9 and TRBJ1-1, with D perhaps TRBD1 (5 bases). Germline-derived CDR1 and CDR2 are SEHNR and FQNEAQ (reference sequence). The CDR3 length is 14 residues. Between the trimmed V and J ends, which lost 2 bases and 4 bases, there was a span of 11 bases. CDR3 protein: CASSLRGGATEAFF. The CDR3 coding sequence is TGTGCCAGCAGCTTACGGGGTGGGGCCACTGAAGCTTTCTTT.

The V call is TRBV9, the J call TRBJ1-1, with 7 nucleotides matching TRBD1. The CDR3 spans 16 residues. J was trimmed by 0 bases and V by 1 base; bases with no gene match: 6. In germline, CDR1 is SGDLS, CDR2 YYNGEE. The CDR3 coding sequence is TGTGCCAGCAGCGTAAGTACGACAGGGTTGAACACTGAAGCTTTCTTT. Its translation is CASSVSTTGLNTEAFF. The variable domain in full, with the rest retrieved from reference TRBV9 and TRBJ1-1, is DSGVTQTPKHLITATGQRVTLRCSPRSGDLSVYWYQQSLDQGLQFLIQYYNGEERAKGNILERFSAQQFPDLHSELNLSSLELGDSALYFCASSVSTTGLNTEAFFGQGTRLTVV.

For the CDR3, the DNA is TGTGCCAGCAGTGAATTAGGGGACAGGGGAACTGAAGCTTTCTTT. The encoded protein is CASSELGDRGTEAFF. The chain uses TRBV25-1 and TRBJ1-1; 10 nucleotides match TRBD1. Germline CDR1 and CDR2: MGHDK and SYGVNS. Unmatched junction bases numbered 4, after V lost 1 base and J lost 5 bases. There are 15 residues in the CDR3.

This clone was recorded a few times. The rearrangement joins TRBV3-1 (or the pseudogene TRBV3-2) to TRBJ2-1; 11 nucleotides agree with TRBD2. Germline CDR1 LGHDT, CDR2 YNNKEL (reference sequence). V trimming: 6 bases; J trimming: 6 bases; junction bases outside the gene matches: 7. This CDR3 region has 15 residues. CDR3 loop: CASSPLAGESNEQFF. The CDR3 region has the DNA TGTGCCAGCAGTCCACTAGCGGGAGAGTCCAATGAGCAGTTCTTC.

The CDR3: CASSLGSGGASYNEQFF. The CDR3 DNA reads TGTGCCAGCAGTTTAGGTAGCGGGGGGGCCAGTTACAATGAGCAGTTCTTC. The V call is TRBV27, the J call TRBJ2-1, with TRBD2 identical over 11 bases. The CDR3 has 17 amino acids. Trimming took 2 bases from V and 4 from J; bases not matched to a gene: 7. Germline CDR1 is MNHEY and CDR2 is SMNVEV (reference sequence).

This clone is judged medium-sized. The chain couples TRBV4-2 to TRBJ2-7; D might be TRBD1 (6 bases). This CDR3 has 16 amino acids. V was cut by 0 bases and J by 6 bases, with 18 bases left in between. Germline assignment: CDR1 LGHNA and CDR2 YNFKEQ. In nucleotides, the CDR3 is TGTGCCAGCAGCCAAGAACCCACAGGGTCCTTTCGCGAGCAGTACTTC. It yields the protein CASSQEPTGSFREQYF.

The V and J genes are TRBV2 and TRBJ2-7, with 8 bases fitting TRBD1. V lost 8 bases, J lost 0 bases, and 6 bases stayed unmatched. The CDR3 is made up of 14 amino acids. Per germline, CDR1 SNHLY and CDR2 FYNNEI. The CDR3 bases are TGTGCCAGCGACCGGGACAGGAGCTCCTACGAGCAGTACTTC. It specifies CASDRDRSSYEQYF. Together with reference TRBV2 and TRBJ2-7, the CDR3 gives the full variable domain: EPEVTQTPSHQVTQMGQEVILRCVPISNHLYFYWYRQILGQKVEFLVSFYNNEISEKSEIFDDQFSVERPDGSNFTLKIRSTKLEDSAMYFCASDRDRSSYEQYFGPGTRLTVT.

The chain uses TRBV7-9 and TRBJ2-7, with D possibly matching TRBD1 (6 bases). V was trimmed by 3 bases and J by 3 bases, leaving 18 bases between them. Germline CDR1 reads SEHNR; CDR2 reads FQNEAQ (reference sequence). The CDR3 spans 16 residues. CDR3 nucleotides: TGTGCCAGCAGCTTCCGGCCAGGGGAAGTCGACTACGAGCAGTACTTC. Translating it yields CASSFRPGEVDYEQYF.

This chain connects TRBV5-4 to TRBJ1-5; D ambiguous. The CDR3 is made up of 13 amino acids. V was clipped by 0 bases and J by 6 bases, with 7 bases between them. Germline loops: CDR1 SGHNT, CDR2 YYREEE (reference sequence). The CDR3 DNA sequence: TGTGCCAGCAGCTTGGACCCTCTTCAGCCCCAGCATTTT. Protein product: CASSLDPLQPQHF.

The chain employs TRBV24-1 and TRBJ2-5; D possibly matches TRBD1 or TRBD2 (5 bases each). Germline V gene data show CDR1 as KGHDR and CDR2 as SFDVKD. This CDR3 has 17 amino acids. V lost 3 bases, J lost 2 bases, and 18 bases lay in between. This CDR3 reads CATSDSRDGKWQETQYF. The CDR3 DNA reads TGTGCCACCAGTGATAGCCGGGACGGAAAATGGCAAGAGACCCAGTACTTC.

The chain carries TRBV7-9 and TRBJ2-3; D is possibly TRBD2 (6 bases). V was clipped by 5 bases and J by 2 bases, with 14 bases between them. Germline-derived CDR1 and CDR2 are SEHNR and FQNEAQ (reference sequence). The CDR3 loop spans 15 amino acids. CDR3 nucleotides: TGTGCCAGCAGCATATTACCGGGGGACACAGATACGCAGTATTTT. Amino acid sequence: CASSILPGDTDTQYF.

This chain connects TRBV30 to TRBJ2-2; no clear D gene. The CDR3 length is 15 residues. Germline assignment: CDR1 GTSNPN and CDR2 SVGIG (reference sequence). The CDR3 sequence is CATHRPEKKAGELFF. CDR3 bases: TGTGCTACCCACCGACCAGAAAAGAAGGCCGGGGAGCTGTTTTTT.

This chain links TRBV20-1 with TRBJ1-2, with D unresolved. Germline CDR1 reads DFQATT; CDR2 reads SNEGSKA (reference sequence). V lost 3 bases, J lost 7 bases, and 15 bases lay in between. The CDR3 is made up of 13 amino acids. This chain's CDR3 is CSASLPGRGGYTF. CDR3 sequence (DNA): TGCAGTGCTAGTCTCCCCGGCAGAGGTGGCTACACCTTC.

J is TRBJ2-7 and V is TRBV9, with 9 bases that match TRBD2. Germline V lookup: CDR1 SGDLS, CDR2 YYNGEE. Losses at the gene ends were 0 bases for V and 1 base for J; bases not matched to a gene: 8. There are 17 residues in the CDR3. The CDR3 region has the DNA TGTGCCAGCAGCGTAGGTCTAGCGGGACCTTCGTCCTACGAGCAGTACTTC. Its protein product is CASSVGLAGPSSYEQYF.

This rearrangement joins TRBV9 to TRBJ2-7, with TRBD1 matching 10 bases. CDR1 and CDR2 (germline): SGDLS, YYNGEE. CDR3 size: 14 residues. Trimming took 4 bases from V and 2 from J; bases not matched to a gene: 3. The CDR3, as DNA: TGTGCCAGCAGCAACGGACAGGGGGCCTACGAGCAGTACTTC. It is translated as CASSNGQGAYEQYF.

The chain recombines TRBV11-3 with TRBJ2-1; D remains unclear. The CDR3 has 12 amino acids. Germline CDR1 SGHNT, CDR2 YENEEA. V gave up 5 bases and J gave up 10 bases, with 12 bases separating them. CDR3 bases: TGTGCCAGCAGCCCAACCCACCCGGAGCAGTTCTTC. Protein: CASSPTHPEQFF.